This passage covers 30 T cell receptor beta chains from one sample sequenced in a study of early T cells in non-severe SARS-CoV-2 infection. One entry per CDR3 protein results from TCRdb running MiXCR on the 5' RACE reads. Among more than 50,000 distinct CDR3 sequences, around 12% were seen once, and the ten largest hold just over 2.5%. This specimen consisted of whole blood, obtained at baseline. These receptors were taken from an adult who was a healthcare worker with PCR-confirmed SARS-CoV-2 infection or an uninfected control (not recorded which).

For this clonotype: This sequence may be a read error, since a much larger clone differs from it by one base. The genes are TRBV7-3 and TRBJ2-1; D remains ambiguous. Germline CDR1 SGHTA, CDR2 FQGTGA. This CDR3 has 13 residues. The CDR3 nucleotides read TGTGTCAGCAGCATACGGGCCTTCAATGAGCAGTTCTTC. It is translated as CVSSIRAFNEQFF.

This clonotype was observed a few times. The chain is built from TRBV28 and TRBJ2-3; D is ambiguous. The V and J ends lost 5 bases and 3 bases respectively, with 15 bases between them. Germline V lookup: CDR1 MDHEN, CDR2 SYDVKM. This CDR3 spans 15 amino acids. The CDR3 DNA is TGTGCCAGCAGTCAAACAACGGTGGGGACAGATACGCAGTATTTT. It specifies CASSQTTVGTDTQYF.

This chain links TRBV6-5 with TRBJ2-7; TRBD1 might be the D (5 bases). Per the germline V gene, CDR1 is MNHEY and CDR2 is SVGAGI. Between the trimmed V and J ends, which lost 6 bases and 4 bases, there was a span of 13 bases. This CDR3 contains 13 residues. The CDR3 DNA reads TGTGCCAGCAGATATGGACAAGGGTACGAGCAGTACTTC. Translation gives CASRYGQGYEQYF.

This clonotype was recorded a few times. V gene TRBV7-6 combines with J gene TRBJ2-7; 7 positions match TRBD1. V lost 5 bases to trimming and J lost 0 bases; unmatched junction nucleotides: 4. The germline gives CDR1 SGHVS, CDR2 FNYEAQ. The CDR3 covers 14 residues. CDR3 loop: CASSVRDSSYEQYF. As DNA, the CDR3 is TGTGCCAGCAGCGTCCGGGACAGCTCCTACGAGCAGTACTTC.

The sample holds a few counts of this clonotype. The CDR3 is CASSFGGGPYEQYF. The CDR3 region has the DNA TGTGCCAGCAGTTTTGGGGGGGGCCCCTACGAGCAGTACTTC. V and J are TRBV28 and TRBJ2-7; tentative D call: TRBD2 (7 bases). Trimming left V 3 bases short and J 2 bases short, with 11 bases between. The CDR3 contains 14 residues. Per germline, CDR1 MDHEN and CDR2 SYDVKM.

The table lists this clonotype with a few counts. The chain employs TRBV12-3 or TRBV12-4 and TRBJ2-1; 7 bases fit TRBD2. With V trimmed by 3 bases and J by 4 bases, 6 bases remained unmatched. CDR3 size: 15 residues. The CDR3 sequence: CASSLVAGSYNEQFF. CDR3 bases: TGTGCCAGCAGTTTGGTAGCGGGCTCTTACAATGAGCAGTTCTTC.

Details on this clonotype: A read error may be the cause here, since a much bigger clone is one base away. The CDR3 loop reads CACSPNSVRGIQYF. Written as DNA, the CDR3 is TGTGCCTGCAGTCCTAATTCCGTGCGTGGCATTCAGTACTTC. The rearrangement uses TRBV12-3 or TRBV12-4 and TRBJ2-4; D is unclear. The CDR3 consists of 14 residues.

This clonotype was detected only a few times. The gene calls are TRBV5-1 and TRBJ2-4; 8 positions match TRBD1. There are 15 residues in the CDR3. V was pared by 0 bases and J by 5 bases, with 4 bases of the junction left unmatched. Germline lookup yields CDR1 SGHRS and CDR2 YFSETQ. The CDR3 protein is CASSLAPGQENIQYF. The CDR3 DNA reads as TGCGCCAGCAGCTTGGCTCCGGGACAGGAAAACATTCAGTACTTC.

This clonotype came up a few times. The CDR3 DNA reads as TGCAGCGCCTGGACTAGCGGGAGAGGGACAGATACGCAGTATTTT. This codes for CSAWTSGRGTDTQYF. V is TRBV29-1 and J is TRBJ2-3; TRBD2 agrees at 13 bases. The CDR3 length is 15 residues. Germline V gives CDR1 SQVTM, CDR2 ANQGSEA. V gave up 7 bases and J gave up 3 bases; unmatched junction bases: 7.

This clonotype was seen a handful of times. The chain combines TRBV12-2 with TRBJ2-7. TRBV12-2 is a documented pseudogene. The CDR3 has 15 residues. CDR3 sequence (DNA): TGTGCAAGTCGCTTAGCGATCTTAGAGGCGGATGAGCAGTACTTC. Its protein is CASRLAILEADEQYF.

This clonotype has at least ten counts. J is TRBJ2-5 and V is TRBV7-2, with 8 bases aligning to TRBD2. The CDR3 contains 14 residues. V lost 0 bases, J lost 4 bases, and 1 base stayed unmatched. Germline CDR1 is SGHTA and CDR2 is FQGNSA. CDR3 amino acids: CASSLALAGETQYF. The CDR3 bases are TGTGCCAGCAGCTTAGCCCTAGCGGGAGAGACCCAGTACTTC. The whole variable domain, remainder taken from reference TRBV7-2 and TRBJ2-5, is GAGVSQSPSNKVTEKGKDVELRCDPISGHTALYWYRQSLGQGLEFLIYFQGNSAPDKSGLPSDRFSAERTGGSVSTLTIQRTQQEDSAVYLCASSLALAGETQYFGPGTRLLVL.

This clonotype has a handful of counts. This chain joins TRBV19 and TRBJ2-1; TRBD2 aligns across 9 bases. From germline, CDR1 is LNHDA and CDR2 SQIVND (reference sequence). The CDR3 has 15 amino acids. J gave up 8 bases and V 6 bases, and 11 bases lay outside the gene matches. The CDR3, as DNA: TGTGCCAGTAGGCCTCTGGCGGGAGGGAGTGATGAGCAGTTCTTC. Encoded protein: CASRPLAGGSDEQFF. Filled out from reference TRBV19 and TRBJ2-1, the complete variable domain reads DGGITQSPKYLFRKEGQNVTLSCEQNLNHDAMYWYRQDPGQGLRLIYYSQIVNDFQKGDIAEGYSVSREKKESFPLTVTSAQKNPTAFYLCASRPLAGGSDEQFFGPGTRLTVL.

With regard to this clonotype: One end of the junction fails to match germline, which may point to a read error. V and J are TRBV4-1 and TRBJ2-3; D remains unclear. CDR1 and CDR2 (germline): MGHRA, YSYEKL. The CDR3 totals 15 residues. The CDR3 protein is CATSRAATTTDTQYF. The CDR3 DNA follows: TGCGCCACCAGCCGGGCAGCGACGACCACAGATACGCAGTATTTT.

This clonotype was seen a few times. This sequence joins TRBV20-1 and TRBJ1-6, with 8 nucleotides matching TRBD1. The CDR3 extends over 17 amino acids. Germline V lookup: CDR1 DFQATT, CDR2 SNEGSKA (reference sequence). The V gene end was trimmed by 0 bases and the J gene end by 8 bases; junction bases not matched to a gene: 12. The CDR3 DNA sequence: TGCAGTGCTAGAGAGCAGGGGGCGGTAGGGTATTATTCACCCCTCCACTTT. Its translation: CSAREQGAVGYYSPLHF.

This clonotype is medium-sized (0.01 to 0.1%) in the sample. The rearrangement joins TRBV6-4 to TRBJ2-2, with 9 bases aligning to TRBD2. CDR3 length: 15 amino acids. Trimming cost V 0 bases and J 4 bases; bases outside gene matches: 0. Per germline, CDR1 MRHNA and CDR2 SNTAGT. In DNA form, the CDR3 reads TGTGCCAGCAGTGACTCTAGCGGGAGCACCGGGGAGCTGTTTTTT. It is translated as CASSDSSGSTGELFF.

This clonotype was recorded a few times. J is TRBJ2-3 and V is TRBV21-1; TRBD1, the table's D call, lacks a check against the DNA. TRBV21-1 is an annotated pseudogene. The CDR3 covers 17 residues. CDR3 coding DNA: TGTGCCAGCAGCAAAGGCTCCGGGACAGGGTCTCGAGTTACGCAGTATTTT. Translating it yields CASSKGSGTGSRVTQYF.

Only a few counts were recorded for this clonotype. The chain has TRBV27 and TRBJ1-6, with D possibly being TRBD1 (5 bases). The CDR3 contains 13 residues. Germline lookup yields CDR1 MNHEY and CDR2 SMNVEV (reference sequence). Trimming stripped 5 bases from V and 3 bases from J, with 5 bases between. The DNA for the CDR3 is TGTGCCAGCAGTCAGGGCTATAATTCACCCCTCCACTTT. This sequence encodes CASSQGYNSPLHF.

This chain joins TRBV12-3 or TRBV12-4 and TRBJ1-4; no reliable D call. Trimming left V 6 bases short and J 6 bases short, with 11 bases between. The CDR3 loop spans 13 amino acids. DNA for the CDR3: TGTGCCAGCAGAAGGACGGCGGATGAAAAACTGTTTTTT. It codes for CASRRTADEKLFF.

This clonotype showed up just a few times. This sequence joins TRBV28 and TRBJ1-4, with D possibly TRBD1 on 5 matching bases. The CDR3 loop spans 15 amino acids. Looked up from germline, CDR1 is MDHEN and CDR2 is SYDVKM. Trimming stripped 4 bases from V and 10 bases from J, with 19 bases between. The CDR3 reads CASSSRGDQGRKLFF. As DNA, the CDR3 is TGTGCCAGCAGTTCAAGGGGAGACCAAGGGAGAAAACTGTTTTTT.

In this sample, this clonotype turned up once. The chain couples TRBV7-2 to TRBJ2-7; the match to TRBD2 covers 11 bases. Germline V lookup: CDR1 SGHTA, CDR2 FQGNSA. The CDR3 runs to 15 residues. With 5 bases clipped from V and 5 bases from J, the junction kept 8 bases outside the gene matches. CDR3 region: CASSPRVLAGDEQYF. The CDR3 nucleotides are TGTGCCAGCAGCCCCAGGGTACTAGCGGGAGACGAGCAGTACTTC.

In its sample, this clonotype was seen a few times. CDR3 protein: CSAPIPGQETQYF. The CDR3 region has the DNA TGCAGTGCTCCGATTCCGGGGCAAGAGACCCAGTACTTC. The gene calls are TRBV20-1 and TRBJ2-5; possible D gene TRBD2, 5 bases. The V and J ends lost 5 bases and 2 bases respectively, with 12 bases between them. The CDR3 has 13 residues. Germline V CDR1 and CDR2: DFQATT, SNEGSKA (reference sequence).

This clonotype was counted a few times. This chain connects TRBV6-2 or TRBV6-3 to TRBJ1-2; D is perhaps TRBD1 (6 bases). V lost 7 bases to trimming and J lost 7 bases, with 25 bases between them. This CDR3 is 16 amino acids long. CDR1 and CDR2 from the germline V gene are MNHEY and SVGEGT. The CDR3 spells CASTYPTDSGRVGYTF. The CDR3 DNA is TGTGCCAGCACCTACCCCACGGACAGCGGTCGTGTTGGCTACACCTTC.

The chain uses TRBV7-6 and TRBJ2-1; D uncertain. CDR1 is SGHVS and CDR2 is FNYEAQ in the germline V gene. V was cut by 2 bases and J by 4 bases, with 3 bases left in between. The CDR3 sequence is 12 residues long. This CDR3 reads CASSLPYNEQFF. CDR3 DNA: TGTGCCAGCAGCTTACCATACAATGAGCAGTTCTTC.

The CDR3 here is CSARKGGEGYTF. The CDR3 coding sequence is TGCAGTGCTAGGAAAGGAGGGGAAGGCTACACCTTC. V is TRBV20-1 and J is TRBJ1-2, with a possible D match to TRBD1 (5 bases). This CDR3 region has 12 residues. Germline CDR1 reads DFQATT; CDR2 reads SNEGSKA (reference sequence). V lost 3 bases and J 8 bases, leaving 13 bases between the germline ends.

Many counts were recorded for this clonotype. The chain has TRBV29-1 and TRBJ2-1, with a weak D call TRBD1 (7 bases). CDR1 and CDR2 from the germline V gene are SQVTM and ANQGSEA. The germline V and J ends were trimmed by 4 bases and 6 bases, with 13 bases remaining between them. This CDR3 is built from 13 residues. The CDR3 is CSVGSGGTNEQFF. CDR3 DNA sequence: TGCAGCGTTGGCTCAGGGGGGACCAATGAGCAGTTCTTC.

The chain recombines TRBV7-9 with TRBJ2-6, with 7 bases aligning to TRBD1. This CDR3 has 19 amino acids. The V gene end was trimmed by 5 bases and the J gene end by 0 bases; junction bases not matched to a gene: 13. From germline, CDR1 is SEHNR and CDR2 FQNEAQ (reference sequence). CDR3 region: CASSANVGTASSGANVLTF. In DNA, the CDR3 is TGTGCCAGCAGCGCGAACGTTGGGACAGCCTCCTCTGGGGCCAACGTCCTGACTTTC.

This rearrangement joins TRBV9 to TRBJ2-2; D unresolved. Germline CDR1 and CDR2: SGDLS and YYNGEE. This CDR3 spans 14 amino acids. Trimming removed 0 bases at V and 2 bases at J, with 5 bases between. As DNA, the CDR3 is TGTGCCAGCAGCGTAGTGGCTAACACCGGGGAGCTGTTTTTT. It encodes CASSVVANTGELFF.

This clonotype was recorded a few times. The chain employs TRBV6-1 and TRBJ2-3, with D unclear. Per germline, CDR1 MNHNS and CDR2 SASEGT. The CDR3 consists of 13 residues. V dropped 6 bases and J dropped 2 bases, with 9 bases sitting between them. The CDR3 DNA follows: TGTGCCAGCAGACAAGACCCCACAGATACGCAGTATTTT. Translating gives CASRQDPTDTQYF.

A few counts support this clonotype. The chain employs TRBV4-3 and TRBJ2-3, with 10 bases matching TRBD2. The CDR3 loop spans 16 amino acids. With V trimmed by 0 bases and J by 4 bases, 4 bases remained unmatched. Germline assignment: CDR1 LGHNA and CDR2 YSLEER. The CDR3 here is CASSQDWLAGADTQYF. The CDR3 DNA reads TGCGCCAGCAGCCAAGATTGGCTAGCGGGAGCAGATACGCAGTATTTT.

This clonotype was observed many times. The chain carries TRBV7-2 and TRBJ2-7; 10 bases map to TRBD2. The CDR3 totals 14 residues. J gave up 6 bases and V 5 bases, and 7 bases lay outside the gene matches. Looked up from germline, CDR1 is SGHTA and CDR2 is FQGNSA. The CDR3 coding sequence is TGTGCCAGCAGCATCACTAGCGGGACTGGCGAGCAGTACTTC. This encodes CASSITSGTGEQYF.